Below are 28 T cell receptor beta chains sequenced from a single sample in a study of identical twins. TCRdb recomputed calls from the 5' RACE reads with MiXCR, one row per CDR3 protein. Among some 630,000 distinct CDR3 sequences listed, 7.1% were seen once. In addition, the sample was reused for a study of yellow fever vaccine responses in identical twins.

The specimen sequenced was PBMCs. The receptors stem from a woman in her late teens or twenties in good health.

This chain connects TRBV16 to TRBJ1-3; weak D call: TRBD1 (5 bases). This CDR3 comprises 16 residues. V was pared by 1 base and J by 0 bases, with 10 bases between. The germline CDR1 and CDR2 sequences are KGHSY and FQNENV. The CDR3 spells CASSQWGVGSGNTIYF. DNA for the CDR3: TGTGCCAGCAGCCAATGGGGCGTGGGCTCTGGAAACACCATATATTTT.

The chain is built from TRBV3-1 and TRBJ2-7; 9 nucleotides line up with TRBD2. The trim removed 1 base at V and 5 bases at J, leaving 6 bases unmatched. CDR1 is LGHDT, CDR2 YNNKEL, per germline (reference sequence). This CDR3 contains 15 residues. CDR3 region: CASSQGAGGHHEQYV. CDR3 sequence (DNA): TGTGCCAGCAGCCAAGGAGCGGGGGGCCACCACGAGCAGTACGTC.

This clonotype was recorded many times. V gene TRBV6-4 combines with J gene TRBJ2-3, with 8 bases aligning to TRBD1. Unmatched junction bases numbered 4, after V lost 10 bases and J lost 1 base. The CDR3 runs 13 residues. Germline values: CDR1 MRHNA, CDR2 SNTAGT. The CDR3 nucleotides read TGTGCCACTTCGACAGGGGGCACAGATACGCAGTATTTT. Its translation: CATSTGGTDTQYF.

The V call is TRBV5-1, the J call TRBJ2-7, with 11 bases aligning to TRBD2. Germline V gene data show CDR1 as SGHRS and CDR2 as YFSETQ. V lost 2 bases to trimming and J lost 1 base; unmatched junction nucleotides: 11. The CDR3 has 18 residues. The CDR3 sequence: CASSFPPGGTSGSYEQYF. The CDR3 coding sequence is TGCGCCAGCAGCTTCCCCCCTGGCGGGACTAGCGGATCCTACGAGCAGTACTTC.

This clonotype appeared many times. The rearrangement uses TRBV28 and TRBJ1-5; 8 nucleotides agree with TRBD1. V trimming: 3 bases; J trimming: 4 bases; junction bases outside the gene matches: 8. Germline CDR1 reads MDHEN; CDR2 reads SYDVKM. The CDR3 has 16 residues. The CDR3 DNA reads as TGTGCCAGCAGTTTGGAACTCAGGGGGCTGAATCAGCCCCAGCATTTT. Translated: CASSLELRGLNQPQHF.

Only a few counts were recorded for this clonotype. The rearrangement joins TRBV28 to TRBJ2-3, with 10 bases aligning to TRBD2. This CDR3 spans 16 amino acids. V shed 5 bases, J shed 6 bases, and the junction held 11 bases outside the gene matches. Germline lookup yields CDR1 MDHEN and CDR2 SYDVKM. The CDR3 is CASSPTTSGRFDTQYF. The CDR3 DNA reads TGTGCCAGCAGTCCGACGACTAGCGGGCGCTTCGATACGCAGTATTTT.

The rearrangement uses TRBV20-1 and TRBJ2-5; 11 bases agree with TRBD1. This CDR3 has 12 residues. Germline CDR1 and CDR2: DFQATT and SNEGSKA (reference sequence). CDR3 sequence reads: CRGTGGQETQYF. The CDR3 coding sequence is TGCAGGGGGACAGGGGGCCAAGAGACCCAGTACTTC.

This clonotype was seen repeatedly, ten times or more. The chain links TRBV3-1 to TRBJ1-1; TRBD1 might be the D (6 bases). Trimming shortened V by 7 bases and J by 2 bases, and 17 bases separated the two germline ends. The CDR3 consists of 15 residues. Looked up from germline, CDR1 is LGHDT and CDR2 is YNNKEL (reference sequence). CDR3 DNA: TGTGCCAGCACCACGAAGGGGGGCTCCAACACTGAAGCTTTCTTT. Protein product: CASTTKGGSNTEAFF.

This clonotype was observed at least ten times. V gene TRBV12-3 or TRBV12-4 combines with J gene TRBJ2-7; 9 bases line up with TRBD1. The V gene end was trimmed by 2 bases and the J gene end by 0 bases; junction bases not matched to a gene: 5. The CDR3 is 16 residues long. The CDR3 spells CASSLTGTGSSYEQYV. Written as DNA, the CDR3 is TGTGCCAGCAGTTTAACCGGGACAGGGAGCTCCTACGAGCAGTACGTC.

CDR3 bases: TGTGCCAGCAGCTTTCCGGGACAGGAAAAACTGTTTTTT. Translating it yields CASSFPGQEKLFF. The chain is built from TRBV7-9 and TRBJ1-4, with 7 bases lining up with TRBD1. The length of the CDR3 is 13 residues. Trimming removed 3 bases from V and 8 bases from J; junction bases left unmatched: 3. Looked up from germline, CDR1 is SEHNR and CDR2 is FQNEAQ (reference sequence). The whole variable domain, remainder taken from reference TRBV7-9 and TRBJ1-4, is DTGVSQNPRHKITKRGQNVTFRCDPISEHNRLYWYRQTLGQGPEFLTYFQNEAQLEKSRLLSDRFSAERPKGSFSTLEIQRTEQGDSAMYLCASSFPGQEKLFFGSGTQLSVL.

This clonotype appeared many times. V is TRBV12-3 or TRBV12-4 and J is TRBJ2-4; D might be TRBD1 or TRBD2, each matching 5 bases. The V gene lost 0 bases and the J gene lost 1 base, with 13 bases spanning the gap. The CDR3 contains 17 residues. CDR3 nucleotides: TGTGCCAGCAGTTTAGCCGGGACCGTTTTCGCCAAAAACATTCAGTACTTC. Its protein product is CASSLAGTVFAKNIQYF.

The chain is built from TRBV20-1 and TRBJ2-7; 7 nucleotides line up with TRBD1. Germline V gives CDR1 DFQATT, CDR2 SNEGSKA (reference sequence). With V trimmed by 6 bases and J by 7 bases, 9 bases remained unmatched. This CDR3 contains 12 residues. CDR3 protein: CSALGTVGEQYV. For the CDR3, the DNA is TGCAGTGCCCTTGGGACAGTAGGAGAGCAGTACGTC.

This clonotype has a count of ten or more. The chain is built from TRBV9 and TRBJ2-2; TRBD1 might be the D (6 bases). Germline loops: CDR1 SGDLS, CDR2 YYNGEE. The length of the CDR3 is 16 residues. V was cut by 3 bases and J by 0 bases, with 12 bases left in between. This CDR3 reads CASSARQATNTGELFF. The CDR3 DNA sequence: TGTGCCAGCAGCGCCAGACAGGCTACGAACACCGGGGAGCTGTTTTTT.

There are many counts of this clonotype. This rearrangement joins TRBV11-1 to TRBJ2-1, with 12 bases identical to TRBD2. Trimming at V came to 4 bases and at J to 0 bases, leaving 16 bases not matched to a gene. This CDR3 contains 21 residues. The germline V gene has CDR1 SGHAT and CDR2 FQDESV (reference sequence). As DNA, the CDR3 is TGTGCCAGCAGCTCCGACACTCCGTCTAGCGGGAGGGACTACTCCTACAATGAGCAGTTCTTC. Encoded protein: CASSSDTPSSGRDYSYNEQFF.

This clonotype was seen at least ten times. V gene TRBV7-7 combines with J gene TRBJ2-3, with 8 nucleotides matching TRBD1. Per germline, CDR1 SSHAT and CDR2 FNYEAQ (reference sequence). This CDR3 comprises 15 residues. V trimming: 3 bases; J trimming: 4 bases; junction bases outside the gene matches: 6. The CDR3 DNA follows: TGTGCCAGCAGCTTGGGGGGACAGGAATCAGATACGCAGTATTTT. Translation: CASSLGGQESDTQYF.

This clonotype was seen a handful of times. In DNA, the CDR3 is TGTGCCAGCAGCTTGGGCCCCTCGGGGGGAGAACGTCAGCCCCAGCATTTT. This gives the protein CASSLGPSGGERQPQHF. The V call is TRBV5-6, the J call TRBJ1-5, with a tentative D call TRBD1 (5 bases). V lost 0 bases and J 6 bases, leaving 19 bases between the germline ends. Germline V CDR1 and CDR2: SGHDT, YYEEEE. The CDR3 is 17 amino acids.

V gene TRBV11-2 combines with J gene TRBJ2-1; D is undetermined. Per the germline V gene, CDR1 is SGHAT and CDR2 is FQNNGV. Trimming left V 1 base short and J 0 bases short, with 10 bases between. The CDR3 spans 16 residues. The chain's CDR3 is CASSLATRSSYNEQFF. The CDR3 bases are TGTGCCAGCAGCTTAGCCACCAGGAGCTCCTACAATGAGCAGTTCTTC.

This chain uses TRBV5-1 with TRBJ2-5; the match to TRBD2 covers 9 bases. The CDR3 is 14 amino acids. Germline loops: CDR1 SGHRS, CDR2 YFSETQ. J was trimmed by 1 base and V by 2 bases; bases with no gene match: 0. The CDR3 sequence is CASSFSGSQETQYF. The DNA for the CDR3 is TGCGCCAGCAGCTTTAGCGGGAGCCAAGAGACCCAGTACTTC. Based on the CDR3 plus reference TRBV5-1 and TRBJ2-5, the full variable domain is KAGVTQTPRYLIKTRGQQVTLSCSPISGHRSVSWYQQTPGQGLQFLFEYFSETQRNKGNFPGRFSGRQFSNSRSEMNVSTLELGDSALYLCASSFSGSQETQYFGPGTRLLVL.

This clonotype appeared a few times. The genes are TRBV11-3 and TRBJ2-7; D remains ambiguous. Between the trimmed V and J ends, which lost 0 bases and 2 bases, there was a span of 5 bases. The CDR3 runs 13 residues. Germline V lookup: CDR1 SGHNT, CDR2 YENEEA. The CDR3 region has the DNA TGTGCCAGCAGCTTAGAGACTGCCTACGAGCAGTACTTC. Its protein product is CASSLETAYEQYF.

This clonotype was observed a handful of times. The V gene is TRBV4-2, the J gene TRBJ2-6; TRBD1 is a possible D gene (5 bases). CDR3 length equals 16 residues. Trimming cost V 3 bases and J 2 bases, with 11 bases left between them. CDR1 LGHNA and CDR2 YNFKEQ come from the germline V gene. CDR3 residues: CASSHSRVTGANVLTF. As DNA, the CDR3 is TGTGCCAGCAGCCACTCCAGGGTAACTGGGGCCAACGTCCTGACTTTC.

This clonotype has a count of ten or more. The chain recombines TRBV11-1 with TRBJ2-1; 7 bases fit TRBD1. Germline-derived CDR1 and CDR2 are SGHAT and FQDESV (reference sequence). V was pared by 5 bases and J by 0 bases, with 13 bases of the junction left unmatched. The CDR3 runs to 18 residues. CDR3 coding DNA: TGTGCCAGCAGCGAGGGACAGCAACTCTCTATCTCCTACAATGAGCAGTTCTTC. Amino acids: CASSEGQQLSISYNEQFF.

The rearrangement links TRBV7-6 to TRBJ2-1, with 9 bases identical to TRBD1. Trimming removed 5 bases from V and 1 base from J; junction bases left unmatched: 6. The CDR3 contains 16 residues. Germline CDR1 SGHVS, CDR2 FNYEAQ. This chain's CDR3 is CASSNRQGGSYNEQFF. CDR3 DNA sequence: TGTGCCAGCAGCAACCGACAGGGGGGGTCCTACAATGAGCAGTTCTTC.

This clonotype was counted at least ten times. In DNA, the CDR3 is TGTGCCAGCAGCCAAGATATTTCGAGGCAGTTCTTC. It codes for CASSQDISRQFF. This sequence joins TRBV3-1 and TRBJ2-1; no clear D. Deletions cut 0 bases from V and 12 bases from J, with 9 bases between. This CDR3 spans 12 amino acids. Germline V lookup: CDR1 LGHDT, CDR2 YNNKEL (reference sequence).

This clonotype has only a few counts. V is TRBV11-2 and J is TRBJ2-7; D gene uncertain. Germline values: CDR1 SGHAT, CDR2 FQNNGV. Trimming removed 2 bases at V and 1 base at J, with 15 bases between. The CDR3 extends over 16 amino acids. CDR3 DNA sequence: TGTGCCAGCAGCTTATTGGCAGTCCAATTTTCCTACGAGCAGTACGTC. Translation gives CASSLLAVQFSYEQYV.

This clonotype came up many times. The chain recombines TRBV20-1 with TRBJ2-3; the match to TRBD2 covers 10 bases. V was pared by 5 bases and J by 0 bases, with 2 bases of the junction left unmatched. CDR1 DFQATT and CDR2 SNEGSKA come from the germline V gene (reference sequence). The CDR3 is 14 amino acids. Here the CDR3 DNA reads TGCAGTGCTCAGACTAGCGGGAGCACAGATACGCAGTATTTT. Translated, it gives CSAQTSGSTDTQYF.

This clonotype was seen once. The chain joins TRBV2 to TRBJ1-4, with 10 bases fitting TRBD1. With 8 bases clipped from V and 9 bases from J, the junction kept 15 bases outside the gene matches. This CDR3 has 16 amino acids. Germline V gene lookup returns CDR1 SNHLY and CDR2 FYNNEI. The CDR3: CASERDRGSATKKLFF. Written as DNA, the CDR3 is TGTGCCAGCGAACGGGACAGGGGATCGGCCACGAAAAAACTGTTTTTT.

In this sample, this clonotype turned up many times. The V call is TRBV5-1, the J call TRBJ2-2, with TRBD1 matching 9 bases. CDR3 length equals 14 residues. V lost 5 bases to trimming and J lost 7 bases; unmatched junction nucleotides: 6. Germline CDR1 is SGHRS and CDR2 is YFSETQ. The CDR3 protein is CASRGQGFGGELFF. In DNA form, the CDR3 reads TGCGCCAGCAGGGGACAGGGTTTCGGCGGGGAGCTGTTTTTT.

A note on this clonotype: An end of the junction does not agree with germline; a read error may underlie this. This chain joins TRBV5-1 and TRBJ1-1; D remains ambiguous. CDR3 length: 16 residues. The germline gives CDR1 SGHRS, CDR2 YFSETQ. CDR3 nucleotides: TGCGCCACCAGCTTAGGGTCGGGGTCCATGAACACTGAAGCTTTCTTT. Translated, it gives CATSLGSGSMNTEAFF.